This T cell receptor (beta chain) emerged from a study of T-cell reconstitution after alpha-beta-depleted transplantation in children. Unique molecular identifiers were built into the TCRbeta library. Each CDR3 protein is one row after TCRdb ran MiXCR on the PCR reads. The table lists around 240,000 distinct CDR3 sequences, approximately 9.7% of them singletons. The CDR3 totals 12 residues. Germline V lookup: CDR1 MNHNS, CDR2 SASEGT. Trimming cost V 2 bases and J 11 bases, with 10 bases left between them. The sample here was PBMCs from the stem cell graft donor, taken from the stem cell graft. The gene calls are TRBV6-1 and TRBJ2-1; unclear D gene. This clonotype originated in a human donor who donated a stem cell graft to a child with SCID. Here the CDR3 reads CASSETWAQQFF. The CDR3 DNA reads TGTGCCAGCAGTGAAACGTGGGCACAGCAGTTCTTC.